This T cell receptor gamma chain derives from a study of γδ T cells in repeated Plasmodium falciparum infection. Concerning this clone: The protein TCRdb gives is from a much larger clone and does not agree with this DNA's translation at residue 7, likely a read error; the protein shown here comes from the DNA.

Germline V gives CDR1 VTNTFY, CDR2 YDVSTARD (reference sequence). The CDR3 has 13 amino acids. Trimming cost V 0 bases and J 8 bases; bases outside gene matches: 7. Gammadelta T cells were flow-sorted from PBMC into Vgamma9/Vdelta2+ and Vdelta2-negative populations for bulk analysis. TCRdb re-called the multiplex PCR reads through CATT. The table lists tens of thousands of gamma-chain clones, more than 1.4% of them singletons. The origin of this receptor is a pool of human donors (malaria-infected and uninfected, not separated). The sample comprised gamma-delta T cells from blood. V is TRGV3 and J is TRGJ1 or TRGJ2. The CDR3 DNA reads as TGTGCCACCTGGGACAGGCGCCGTGATAAGAAACTCTTT. This gives the protein CATWDRRRDKKLF.